Only a few counts were recorded for the clone carrying this T cell receptor (beta chain). The antigen remains unidentified. Primers: 60 Vbeta forward and 13 Jbeta reverse. Sequencing was performed with immunoSEQ multiplex PCR; in TCRdb, only in-frame clones are kept and a portion is missing. This repertoire shows 100,000 or so clones, around 73% found once; its top ten account for around 1.3%. CDR3 length equals 12 residues. After removal of 7 bases from V and 11 bases from J, the junction contained 10 bases not matched to a gene. Germline V lookup: CDR1 SNHLY, CDR2 FYNNEI. The data were obtained in a study of cytomegalovirus exposure and HLA in healthy donors. Whole-study results and caveats: Analysis performed later found roughly 17,000 TCR beta sequences associated with HLA alleles at 0.05 false discovery rate. Sequence variants that were highly shared formed a cluster that was likely a sequencing artifact.

The genes are TRBV2 and TRBJ1-1; TRBD1 agrees at 7 bases. The sequenced sample consisted of PBMCs. The receptor's source is a man between 25 and 39 years old in good health and CMV-seronegative. CDR3 protein: CASTKAGGSAFF. The DNA for the CDR3 is TGTGCCAGCACCAAAGCAGGGGGTTCGGCTTTCTTT.